This TCR beta chain was found in a study of beta chain features in type 1 diabetes. Study details: Over all samples combined, about 100,000,000 sorted cells were examined.

This CDR3 contains 15 residues. In germline, CDR1 is SGHTA, CDR2 FQGNSA. Deletions cut 5 bases from V and 4 bases from J, with 16 bases between. The investigators reverse transcribed all of the isolated RNA, so they sequenced expressed TCRB transcripts. Roughly 3.6 million reads on average were seen across naive, central memory and regulatory T cell samples. Only in-frame clones appear in the TCRdb table, and some are missing; sequencing was by immunoSEQ multiplex PCR. The repertoire has hundreds of thousands of clones, roughly 17% of them found once; the top ten carry 0.023%. Cell sorting via CD45RO/CCR7/CD25/CD127/CD95/CD27 was performed to obtain CD4+ naive, central memory, regulatory and stem cell-like memory cells.

This TCR came from a woman between 18 and 30 years old in good health. J is TRBJ2-3 and V is TRBV7-2; D is ambiguous. Sequenced sample: naive CD4+ T cells from blood. The CDR3 is CASSPDPGGADTQYF. The CDR3 nucleotides are TGTGCCAGCAGCCCCGACCCGGGTGGTGCAGATACGCAGTATTTT.